Following are 25 T cell receptor beta chains from one sample sequenced in a study of response to subunit inactivated influenza vaccine. TCRdb re-called the RT-PCR reads with MiXCR, one entry per CDR3 protein. The repertoire consists of hundreds of thousands of distinct CDR3 sequences, with around 18% occurring once and the leading ten covering approximately 10%. Sequences were derived from PBMCs from blood, sampled 4 to 6 days after vaccination. All receptors derive from a man aged 50 or older who received an inactivated influenza vaccine.

In its sample, this clonotype was seen a few times. The chain joins TRBV10-3 to TRBJ2-7; 9 nucleotides agree with TRBD1. The germline V gene encodes CDR1 ENHRY and CDR2 SYGVKD. The ends lost 2 bases at V and 0 bases at J; junction bases unmatched: 11. This CDR3 is built from 18 residues. The CDR3 coding sequence is TGTGCCATCAGTGAGACCCAATATCGACAGGGGGTCTCCTACGAGCAGTACTTC. Protein sequence: CAISETQYRQGVSYEQYF.

This clonotype was detected only a few times. V gene TRBV24-1 combines with J gene TRBJ2-5; TRBD2 agrees at 10 bases. This CDR3 region has 15 residues. The ends lost 5 bases at V and 1 base at J; junction bases unmatched: 3. Germline loops: CDR1 KGHDR, CDR2 SFDVKD. In DNA form, the CDR3 reads TGTGCCACCAGTGGTCTAGCGGGGGCCCAAGAGACCCAGTACTTC. Translation: CATSGLAGAQETQYF.

The CDR3 nucleotides are TGTGCCAGCAGTTTATTTGGGGCTGCCACATTAAAACTGTTTTTT. This encodes CASSLFGAATLKLFF. The chain couples TRBV28 to TRBJ1-4; D is perhaps TRBD1 (5 bases). V lost 1 base and J lost 10, with 16 bases in between. The CDR3 is made up of 15 amino acids. Germline CDR1 is MDHEN and CDR2 is SYDVKM.

This clonotype was found a few times. This chain joins TRBV6-1 and TRBJ1-5; no reliable D call. V shed 6 bases and J shed 1 base, with 10 bases lying between them. Per the germline V gene, CDR1 is MNHNS and CDR2 is SASEGT. The CDR3 length is 14 residues. The CDR3 is CASRSGLSNQPQHF. As DNA, the CDR3 is TGTGCCAGCAGATCCGGGTTAAGCAATCAGCCCCAGCATTTT.

V usage is TRBV20-1 and J usage is TRBJ2-6; D is ambiguous. The CDR3 contains 17 residues. In germline, CDR1 is DFQATT, CDR2 SNEGSKA (reference sequence). Trimming cost V 6 bases and J 0 bases, with 18 bases left between them. The CDR3 protein is CSAKLPGLVSGANVLTF. In DNA, the CDR3 is TGCAGTGCCAAATTACCGGGTCTCGTCTCTGGGGCCAACGTCCTGACTTTC.

The genes are TRBV10-3 and TRBJ2-1; perhaps TRBD1 as D (6 bases). The germline gives CDR1 ENHRY, CDR2 SYGVKD. V was pared by 6 bases and J by 4 bases, with 19 bases between. This CDR3 spans 16 amino acids. This chain's CDR3 is CAIRSNTGNEYNEQFF. The CDR3 DNA follows: TGTGCCATCAGATCGAATACAGGGAACGAGTACAATGAGCAGTTCTTC.

This clonotype has a handful of counts. The chain combines TRBV5-1 with TRBJ2-3, with 9 nucleotides matching TRBD2. CDR3 length: 18 amino acids. Germline CDR1 reads SGHRS; CDR2 reads YFSETQ. With 0 bases clipped from V and 3 bases from J, the junction kept 11 bases outside the gene matches. The CDR3 sequence is CASSLAPASGMTTDTQYF. CDR3 in DNA: TGCGCCAGCAGCTTGGCCCCAGCTAGCGGGATGACGACAGATACGCAGTATTTT.

The V call is TRBV5-1, the J call TRBJ2-2; D might be TRBD1 (5 bases). Trimming stripped 0 bases from V and 1 base from J, with 10 bases between. CDR3 size: 16 residues. Germline V lookup: CDR1 SGHRS, CDR2 YFSETQ. The DNA for the CDR3 is TGCGCCAGCAGCTTGGCCCCAGGGAAGAACACCGGGGAGCTGTTTTTT. Translation: CASSLAPGKNTGELFF.

A note on this clonotype: Since no conserved phenylalanine or tryptophan closes the CDR3, a read error is the likely cause. The chain is built from TRBV28 and TRBJ2-7, with TRBD1 matching 12 bases. Germline V lookup: CDR1 MDHEN, CDR2 SYDVKM. CDR3 size: 14 residues. V was clipped by 6 bases and J by 7 bases; unmatched bases: 7. The CDR3 reads CASRPGTGGREQYS. CDR3 in DNA: TGTGCCAGCAGACCCGGGACAGGGGGCAGGGAGCAGTACTCC.

This clonotype was detected only a few times. V is TRBV4-3 and J is TRBJ2-3; 10 nucleotides match TRBD2. Germline CDR1 is LGHNA and CDR2 is YSLEER. CDR3 size: 16 residues. The trim removed 4 bases at V and 3 bases at J, leaving 7 bases unmatched. CDR3 coding DNA: TGCGCCAGCAGCCGGGAGCTAGCGGGAGTGACAGATACGCAGTATTTT. Translation gives CASSRELAGVTDTQYF.

V is TRBV10-3 and J is TRBJ2-2, with 11 nucleotides matching TRBD1. Per germline, CDR1 ENHRY and CDR2 SYGVKD. The CDR3 contains 16 residues. V shed 2 bases, J shed 5 bases, and the junction held 4 bases outside the gene matches. The CDR3 nucleotides are TGTGCCATCAGTGAGGGACAGGGGGCAGGGACCGGGGAGCTGTTTTTT. Its translation: CAISEGQGAGTGELFF.

The chain carries TRBV7-2 and TRBJ2-7; possibly TRBD2 for D (5 bases). CDR1 is SGHTA and CDR2 is FQGNSA in the germline V gene. Trimming took 1 base from V and 9 from J, leaving 13 bases between them. There are 13 residues in the CDR3. The CDR3 here is CASSLVLGERQYF. In DNA, the CDR3 is TGTGCCAGCAGCTTAGTCTTGGGAGAGAGGCAGTACTTC.

This clonotype was observed at least ten times. The chain links TRBV20-1 to TRBJ2-3; D gene unclear. Trimming left V 4 bases short and J 4 bases short, with 15 bases between. The germline CDR1 and CDR2 sequences are DFQATT and SNEGSKA (reference sequence). The CDR3 totals 14 residues. CDR3 region: CSAKVLRNADTQYF. CDR3 coding DNA: TGCAGTGCTAAGGTCCTAAGAAACGCAGATACGCAGTATTTT.

This clonotype occurred a few times. This rearrangement joins TRBV9 to TRBJ1-2, with 8 bases identical to TRBD1. The ends lost 0 bases at V and 7 bases at J; junction bases unmatched: 11. Looked up from germline, CDR1 is SGDLS and CDR2 is YYNGEE. CDR3 size: 16 residues. The CDR3 loop reads CASSVANGQGTFGYTF. In DNA form, the CDR3 reads TGTGCCAGCAGCGTAGCTAATGGACAGGGAACGTTTGGCTACACCTTC.

The chain employs TRBV12-3 or TRBV12-4 and TRBJ2-1, with 9 bases fitting TRBD2. The ends lost 6 bases at V and 3 bases at J; junction bases unmatched: 3. The CDR3 is made up of 14 amino acids. CDR3 sequence reads: CASRASGNYNEQFF. In nucleotides, the CDR3 is TGTGCCAGCAGGGCTAGCGGGAACTACAATGAGCAGTTCTTC.

This clonotype was seen a handful of times. J is TRBJ2-7 and V is TRBV12-3 or TRBV12-4; TRBD2 matches at 12 bases. V lost 2 bases and J lost 0; bases outside the gene matches: 2. The CDR3 runs 16 residues. The CDR3: CASSLSTSGSSYEQYF. The CDR3 bases are TGTGCCAGCAGTTTATCGACTAGCGGGAGCTCCTACGAGCAGTACTTC.

The J gene is TRBJ2-1, the V gene TRBV7-2; 7 positions match TRBD2. V lost 0 bases to trimming and J lost 3 bases; unmatched junction nucleotides: 5. This CDR3 comprises 16 residues. The V gene's germline CDR1 is SGHTA and CDR2 FQGNSA. The CDR3 DNA reads TGTGCCAGCAGCTTAGCGCCGGGAGGTGTCTACAATGAGCAGTTCTTC. Encoded protein: CASSLAPGGVYNEQFF. Looking up the rest from reference TRBV7-2 and TRBJ2-1 gives the full variable domain: GAGVSQSPSNKVTEKGKDVELRCDPISGHTALYWYRQSLGQGLEFLIYFQGNSAPDKSGLPSDRFSAERTGGSVSTLTIQRTQQEDSAVYLCASSLAPGGVYNEQFFGPGTRLTVL.

This clonotype occurred a few times. The chain employs TRBV20-1 and TRBJ1-2, with 7 bases matching TRBD1. Germline CDR1 reads DFQATT; CDR2 reads SNEGSKA (reference sequence). Trimming cost V 2 bases and J 7 bases; bases outside gene matches: 4. The CDR3 totals 12 residues. This chain's CDR3 is CSARPDRAGYTF. Here the CDR3 DNA reads TGCAGTGCTAGACCCGACAGGGCTGGCTACACCTTC.

The chain uses TRBV4-2 and TRBJ2-1, with 9 bases lining up with TRBD1. Germline CDR1 reads LGHNA; CDR2 reads YNFKEQ. J was trimmed by 10 bases and V by 0 bases; bases with no gene match: 10. The CDR3 is 16 residues long. The CDR3 nucleotides are TGTGCCAGCAGCCAAGATGGGACAGGGACCCTTCGGGAGCAGTTCTTC. It translates to CASSQDGTGTLREQFF.

This clonotype was detected a few times. The rearrangement uses TRBV6-2 or TRBV6-3 and TRBJ2-5; tentative D call: TRBD1 (6 bases). This CDR3 is built from 14 residues. V dropped 5 bases and J dropped 5 bases, with 15 bases sitting between them. CDR1 MNHEY and CDR2 SVGEGT come from the germline V gene. The CDR3 nucleotides read TGTGCCAGCAGTCCCAGACAGGATTGGGAGACCCAGTACTTC. This translates into CASSPRQDWETQYF.

In this sample, this clonotype turned up many times. This sequence joins TRBV29-1 and TRBJ2-3, with 7 bases that match TRBD1. CDR1 is SQVTM, CDR2 ANQGSEA, per germline. This CDR3 is built from 14 residues. V lost 7 bases, J lost 3 bases, and 10 bases stayed unmatched. CDR3: CSADRQGRTDTQYF. The CDR3 DNA reads as TGCAGCGCCGACAGACAGGGAAGAACAGATACGCAGTATTTT.

This clonotype has at least ten counts. This chain's CDR3 is CASSYNSGQFF. The CDR3, as DNA: TGTGCCAGCAGTTACAACTCTGGGCAGTTCTTC. J is TRBJ2-1 and V is TRBV6-2 or TRBV6-3; D call uncertain. Germline V gives CDR1 MNHEY, CDR2 SVGEGT. With 2 bases removed from V and 12 bases from J, the gap between germline ends came to 8 bases. The CDR3 loop spans 11 amino acids.

The chain employs TRBV28 and TRBJ2-5, with 7 bases identical to TRBD2. The junction had 15 bases not matched to a gene; V was cut back by 6 bases and J by 5 bases. This CDR3 is 16 amino acids long. Germline V CDR1 and CDR2: MDHEN, SYDVKM. CDR3 DNA: TGTGCCAGCAGCCCACTGGCGGGAGCTGGGTTGGAGACCCAGTACTTC. This sequence encodes CASSPLAGAGLETQYF. Full variable domain (rest looked up from reference TRBV28 and TRBJ2-5): DVKVTQSSRYLVKRTGEKVFLECVQDMDHENMFWYRQDPGLGLRLIYFSYDVKMKEKGDIPEGYSVSREKKERFSLILESASTNQTSMYLCASSPLAGAGLETQYFGPGTRLLVL.

The chain employs TRBV20-1 and TRBJ2-7; TRBD2 matches 13 bases. V lost 6 bases and J lost 4; bases outside the gene matches: 6. Germline V lookup: CDR1 DFQATT, CDR2 SNEGSKA (reference sequence). The CDR3 length is 14 residues. The CDR3 DNA reads as TGCAGTGCCCTGGGACTAGCGGGACCTTACGAGCAGTACTTC. Its protein is CSALGLAGPYEQYF.

V usage is TRBV28 and J usage is TRBJ2-1, with 7 nucleotides matching TRBD1. The V and J ends lost 7 bases and 7 bases, in that order; junction bases with no gene match: 7. Germline V gene sequence: CDR1 MDHEN, CDR2 SYDVKM. There are 13 residues in the CDR3. Written as DNA, the CDR3 is TGTGCCAGCACCTTGACACAGGGGAATGAGCAGTTCTTC. Amino acids: CASTLTQGNEQFF.